Shown below are 20 T cell receptor beta chains from a single sample sequenced in a study of T cells in Graves' hyperthyroidism and ophthalmopathy. Regions amplified from RNA transcripts were the TCR beta CDR3 regions. With the HTBI primer set, the TCR CDR3 went through a first round of RT-PCR. MiXCR, applied by TCRdb to the multiplex PCR reads, yields one record per CDR3 protein. The sample yields some 530,000 distinct CDR3 sequences, 22% seen once. The sample was blood. These receptors all come from a woman between 65 and 79 years old with Graves' ophthalmopathy.

The genes are TRBV11-2 and TRBJ2-3, with TRBD2 matching over 13 bases. CDR1 and CDR2 (germline): SGHAT, FQNNGV. Trimming at V came to 4 bases and at J to 6 bases, leaving 10 bases not matched to a gene. The CDR3 sequence is 17 residues long. The CDR3 DNA reads TGTGCCAGCAGCTACCCTCTACTAGCGGGAGGGCCCGATACGCAGTATTTT. Translated, it gives CASSYPLLAGGPDTQYF.

The chain carries TRBV7-2 and TRBJ1-1; 7 bases align to TRBD1. V shed 5 bases and J 1 base; nucleotides not matched to a gene: 4. The CDR3 length is 14 residues. CDR1 is SGHTA, CDR2 FQGNSA, per germline. Here the CDR3 DNA reads TGTGCCAGCAGCGACAGGGACAAGAACACTGAAGCTTTCTTT. This encodes CASSDRDKNTEAFF.

This clonotype was counted ten times or more. The V call is TRBV5-1, the J call TRBJ2-3; 12 nucleotides match TRBD2. CDR1 SGHRS and CDR2 YFSETQ come from the germline V gene. CDR3 length: 16 amino acids. V lost 4 bases, J lost 3 bases, and 6 bases stayed unmatched. CDR3 region: CASSPLTSGSTDTQYF. For the CDR3, the DNA is TGCGCCAGCAGCCCGCTGACTAGCGGGAGTACAGATACGCAGTATTTT.

This clonotype has a single count. The chain combines TRBV6-5 with TRBJ2-5; perhaps TRBD2 as D (6 bases). V was pared by 4 bases and J by 7 bases, with 13 bases between. From germline, CDR1 is MNHEY and CDR2 SVGAGI. The CDR3 loop spans 13 amino acids. This chain's CDR3 is CASSSDLEGTQYF. The CDR3 nucleotides are TGTGCCAGCAGTTCGGACTTGGAGGGGACCCAGTACTTC.

J is TRBJ2-3 and V is TRBV25-1; D not resolved. The CDR3 is 14 amino acids. With 5 bases removed from V and 2 bases from J, the gap between germline ends came to 11 bases. Germline lookup yields CDR1 MGHDK and CDR2 SYGVNS. The CDR3 DNA reads TGTGCCAGCAGTCCGACTCAGCTCACAGATACGCAGTATTTT. It specifies CASSPTQLTDTQYF.

Only a few counts were recorded for this clonotype. V gene TRBV11-2 combines with J gene TRBJ2-5; D is perhaps TRBD1 or TRBD2 (5 bases each). This CDR3 comprises 11 residues. Germline lookup yields CDR1 SGHAT and CDR2 FQNNGV. Trimming removed 6 bases from V and 9 bases from J, with 11 bases in between. The CDR3 DNA reads TGTGCCAGCAGTGTGGGGGAATCCCAGTACTTC. Its translation: CASSVGESQYF.

The table lists this clonotype with many counts. The CDR3 DNA is TGTGCCAGCAGTCCCGGACAGCTTTACACTGAAGCTTTCTTT. It is translated as CASSPGQLYTEAFF. The chain joins TRBV12-3 or TRBV12-4 to TRBJ1-1; a weak D match, TRBD1 (6 bases). The ends were cut back, 5 bases at V and 3 bases at J, with 13 bases in the middle. CDR3 length: 14 amino acids.

This clonotype was observed a few times. The chain employs TRBV6-5 and TRBJ2-7, with 7 bases matching TRBD2. Germline V gene lookup returns CDR1 MNHEY and CDR2 SVGAGI. The CDR3 runs to 15 residues. Unmatched junction bases numbered 3, after V lost 0 bases and J lost 1 base. The CDR3 sequence: CASSYSPSGSYEQYF. CDR3 nucleotide sequence: TGTGCCAGCAGTTACTCCCCTAGCGGTTCCTACGAGCAGTACTTC.

This chain links TRBV30 with TRBJ2-7; D possibly corresponds to TRBD1 (6 bases). Germline assignment: CDR1 GTSNPN and CDR2 SVGIG (reference sequence). Trimming took off 0 bases at V and 10 bases at J, with 19 bases between the two ends. There are 14 residues in the CDR3. The CDR3 loop reads CAWSVGAGALDQYF. As DNA, the CDR3 is TGTGCCTGGAGTGTGGGGGCTGGGGCCTTAGATCAGTACTTC.

This clonotype has more than one count but fewer than ten. The chain joins TRBV2 to TRBJ2-7, with D possibly being TRBD2 (6 bases). The CDR3 covers 15 residues. The germline CDR1 and CDR2 sequences are SNHLY and FYNNEI. Trimming pared 3 bases from V and 3 bases from J, leaving 15 bases between. The CDR3 here is CASSEGSSALYEQYF. Here the CDR3 DNA reads TGTGCCAGCAGTGAGGGGTCTAGCGCCCTCTACGAGCAGTACTTC.

This clonotype was recorded at least ten times. This chain uses TRBV7-8 with TRBJ2-5, with 7 bases matching TRBD2. The ends lost 1 base at V and 1 base at J; junction bases unmatched: 3. The CDR3 is made up of 15 amino acids. Germline values: CDR1 SGHVS, CDR2 FQNEAQ. Here the CDR3 reads CASSLGASGQETQYF. In DNA form, the CDR3 reads TGTGCCAGCAGCTTAGGGGCTAGCGGCCAAGAGACCCAGTACTTC.

This chain links TRBV7-9 with TRBJ1-1; D not resolved. Germline V CDR1 and CDR2: SEHNR, FQNEAQ (reference sequence). V lost 4 bases, J lost 4 bases, and 19 bases lay in between. The CDR3 is 16 residues long. CDR3 in DNA: TGTGCCAGCAGCTCCCAGAAAGGGCACGGAGGCACTGAAGCTTTCTTT. Its protein product is CASSSQKGHGGTEAFF.

This clonotype was found a few times. The gene calls are TRBV6-2 or TRBV6-3 and TRBJ1-2; D may be TRBD1 (6 bases). CDR1 MNHEY and CDR2 SVGEGT come from the germline V gene. The CDR3 sequence is 14 residues long. Trimming took 7 bases from V and 1 from J, leaving 13 bases between them. The CDR3, as DNA: TGTGCCAGCACATCAGGGGTACTTAACTATGGCTACACCTTC. It is translated as CASTSGVLNYGYTF.

The chain recombines TRBV29-1 with TRBJ2-1; 8 bases fit TRBD2. V shed 4 bases, J shed 4 bases, and the junction held 6 bases outside the gene matches. Germline loops: CDR1 SQVTM, CDR2 ANQGSEA. The CDR3 has 14 residues. The CDR3 region has the DNA TGCAGCGTTGCCCCGGGAGGGTCTTACAATGAGCAGTTCTTC. Its translation is CSVAPGGSYNEQFF.

This clonotype showed up many times. The rearrangement uses TRBV11-2 and TRBJ2-7; 8 bases match TRBD2. The CDR3 covers 14 residues. Per the germline V gene, CDR1 is SGHAT and CDR2 is FQNNGV. J was trimmed by 3 bases and V by 3 bases; bases with no gene match: 4. The CDR3 DNA reads TGTGCCAGCAGCTTTTGGACTAGCAACTACGAGCAGTACTTC. This translates into CASSFWTSNYEQYF. The full variable domain, completed using reference TRBV11-2 and TRBJ2-7, is EAGVAQSPRYKIIEKRQSVAFWCNPISGHATLYWYQQILGQGPKLLIQFQNNGVVDDSQLPKDRFSAERLKGVDSTLKIQPAKLEDSAVYLCASSFWTSNYEQYFGPGTRLTVT.

This sequence joins TRBV13 and TRBJ2-7; possible D gene TRBD1, 5 bases. Germline V lookup: CDR1 PRHDT, CDR2 FYEKMQ (reference sequence). This CDR3 has 15 residues. Trimming took 5 bases from V and 7 from J, leaving 21 bases between them. The CDR3 DNA follows: TGTGCCAGCAGCCGGGTGGATAGTGGGGCGGAAGAGCAGTACTTC. It translates to CASSRVDSGAEEQYF.

The J gene is TRBJ1-1, the V gene TRBV10-3; D is ambiguous. Trimming left V 2 bases short and J 3 bases short, with 16 bases between. CDR3 size: 16 residues. From germline, CDR1 is ENHRY and CDR2 SYGVKD. The CDR3 protein is CAISEATRLSDTEAFF. The CDR3 DNA is TGTGCCATCAGTGAGGCAACCAGGCTCTCGGACACTGAAGCTTTCTTT.

This clonotype turned up a few times. This chain links TRBV7-9 with TRBJ1-1; maybe TRBD1 (6 bases). This CDR3 has 15 amino acids. Germline V gene sequence: CDR1 SEHNR, CDR2 FQNEAQ (reference sequence). The V and J ends lost 5 bases and 6 bases respectively, with 19 bases between them. The CDR3 sequence is CASSPRGARLSEAFF. The CDR3 DNA reads as TGTGCCAGCAGCCCGAGGGGGGCTAGGCTCTCTGAAGCTTTCTTT.

This clonotype was seen only a few times. The chain carries TRBV6-2 or TRBV6-3 and TRBJ2-1; the D call may be TRBD1 or TRBD2 (5 bases each). Looked up from germline, CDR1 is MNHEY and CDR2 is SVGEGT. The CDR3 length is 15 residues. Trimming stripped 2 bases from V and 8 bases from J, with 16 bases between. CDR3 in DNA: TGTGCCAGCAGTTACGGGGACGTCGGCCCAGATGAGCAGTTCTTC. Translation gives CASSYGDVGPDEQFF.

The rearrangement links TRBV4-1 to TRBJ2-2, with D perhaps matching TRBD1 (6 bases). Per germline, CDR1 MGHRA and CDR2 YSYEKL. The germline V and J ends were trimmed by 4 bases and 1 base, with 22 bases remaining between them. The CDR3 has 19 amino acids. The CDR3 spells CASSRQGQGKIRNTGELFF. For the CDR3, the DNA is TGCGCCAGCAGCCGGCAGGGCCAGGGGAAAATTCGGAACACCGGGGAGCTGTTTTTT.